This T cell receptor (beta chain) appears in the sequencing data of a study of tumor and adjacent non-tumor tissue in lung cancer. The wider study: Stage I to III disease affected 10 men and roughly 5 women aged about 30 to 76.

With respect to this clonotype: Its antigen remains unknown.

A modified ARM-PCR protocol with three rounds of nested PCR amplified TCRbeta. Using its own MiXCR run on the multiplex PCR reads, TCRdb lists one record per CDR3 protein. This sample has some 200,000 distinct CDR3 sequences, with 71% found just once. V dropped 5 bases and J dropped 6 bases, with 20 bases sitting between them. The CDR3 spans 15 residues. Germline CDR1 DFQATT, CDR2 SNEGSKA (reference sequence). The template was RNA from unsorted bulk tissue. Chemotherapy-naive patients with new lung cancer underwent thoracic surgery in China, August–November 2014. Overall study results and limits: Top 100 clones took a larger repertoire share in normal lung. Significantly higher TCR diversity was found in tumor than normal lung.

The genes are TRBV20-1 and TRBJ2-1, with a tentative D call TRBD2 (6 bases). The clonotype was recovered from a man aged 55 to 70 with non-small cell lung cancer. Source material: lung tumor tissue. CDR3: CSAYRTNGDCNEQFF. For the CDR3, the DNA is TGCAGTGCTTATCGGACTAACGGAGACTGCAATGAGCAGTTCTTC.